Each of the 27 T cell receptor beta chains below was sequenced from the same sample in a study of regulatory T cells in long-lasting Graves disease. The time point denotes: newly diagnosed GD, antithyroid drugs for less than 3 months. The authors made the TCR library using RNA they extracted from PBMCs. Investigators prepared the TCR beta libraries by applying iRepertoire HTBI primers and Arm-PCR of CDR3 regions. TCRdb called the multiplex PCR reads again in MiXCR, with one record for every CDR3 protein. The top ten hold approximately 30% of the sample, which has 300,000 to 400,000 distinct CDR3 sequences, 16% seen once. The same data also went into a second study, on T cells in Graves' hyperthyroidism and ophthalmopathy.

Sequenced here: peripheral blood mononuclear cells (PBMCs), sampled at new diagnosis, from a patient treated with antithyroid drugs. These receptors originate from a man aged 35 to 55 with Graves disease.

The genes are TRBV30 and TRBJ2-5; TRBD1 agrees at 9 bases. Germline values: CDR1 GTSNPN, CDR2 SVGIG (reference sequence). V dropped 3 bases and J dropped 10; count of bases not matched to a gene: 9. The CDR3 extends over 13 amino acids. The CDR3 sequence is CAWRAGTGSDQYF. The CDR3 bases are TGTGCCTGGAGAGCCGGGACAGGGAGCGACCAGTACTTC.

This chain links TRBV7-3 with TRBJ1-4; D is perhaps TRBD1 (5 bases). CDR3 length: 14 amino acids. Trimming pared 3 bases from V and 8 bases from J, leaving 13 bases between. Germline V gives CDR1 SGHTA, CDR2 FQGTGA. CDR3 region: CASSFPQGEEKLFF. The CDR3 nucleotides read TGTGCCAGCAGCTTCCCCCAGGGAGAGGAAAAACTGTTTTTT.

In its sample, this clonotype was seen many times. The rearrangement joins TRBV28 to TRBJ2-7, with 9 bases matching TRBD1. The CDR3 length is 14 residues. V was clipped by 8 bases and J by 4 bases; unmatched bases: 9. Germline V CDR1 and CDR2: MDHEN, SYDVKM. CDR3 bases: TGTGCCAGCGGATCGGGACAGGGTCTTTACGAGCAGTACTTC. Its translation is CASGSGQGLYEQYF. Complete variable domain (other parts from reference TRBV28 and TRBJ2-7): DVKVTQSSRYLVKRTGEKVFLECVQDMDHENMFWYRQDPGLGLRLIYFSYDVKMKEKGDIPEGYSVSREKKERFSLILESASTNQTSMYLCASGSGQGLYEQYFGPGTRLTVT.

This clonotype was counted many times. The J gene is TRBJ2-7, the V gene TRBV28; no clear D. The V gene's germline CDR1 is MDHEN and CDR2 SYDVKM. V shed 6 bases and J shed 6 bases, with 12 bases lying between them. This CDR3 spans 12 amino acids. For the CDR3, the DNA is TGTGCCAGCAGGCCGACATCTCTCGAGCAGTACTTC. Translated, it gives CASRPTSLEQYF. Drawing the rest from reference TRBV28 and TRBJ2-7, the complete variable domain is DVKVTQSSRYLVKRTGEKVFLECVQDMDHENMFWYRQDPGLGLRLIYFSYDVKMKEKGDIPEGYSVSREKKERFSLILESASTNQTSMYLCASRPTSLEQYFGPGTRLTVT.

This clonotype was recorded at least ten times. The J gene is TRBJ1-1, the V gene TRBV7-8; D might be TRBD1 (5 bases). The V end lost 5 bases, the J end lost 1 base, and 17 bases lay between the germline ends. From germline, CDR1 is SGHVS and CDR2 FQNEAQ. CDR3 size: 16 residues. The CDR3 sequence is CASSPTGTTQNTEAFF. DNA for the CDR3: TGTGCCAGCAGCCCGACCGGGACTACCCAGAACACTGAAGCTTTCTTT.

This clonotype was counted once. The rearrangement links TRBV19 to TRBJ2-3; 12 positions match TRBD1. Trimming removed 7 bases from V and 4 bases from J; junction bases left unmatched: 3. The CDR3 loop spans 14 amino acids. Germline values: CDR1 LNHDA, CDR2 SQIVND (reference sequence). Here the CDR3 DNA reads TGTGCCAGTAAAGGGACAGGGGGCGCAGATACGCAGTATTTT. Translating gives CASKGTGGADTQYF.

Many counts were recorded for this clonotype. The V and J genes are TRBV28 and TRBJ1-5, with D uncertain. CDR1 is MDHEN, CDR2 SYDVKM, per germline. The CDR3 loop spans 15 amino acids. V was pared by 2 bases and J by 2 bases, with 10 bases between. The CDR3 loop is CASSLIEHGNQPQHF. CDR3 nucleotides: TGTGCCAGCAGTTTAATCGAACATGGCAATCAGCCCCAGCATTTT.

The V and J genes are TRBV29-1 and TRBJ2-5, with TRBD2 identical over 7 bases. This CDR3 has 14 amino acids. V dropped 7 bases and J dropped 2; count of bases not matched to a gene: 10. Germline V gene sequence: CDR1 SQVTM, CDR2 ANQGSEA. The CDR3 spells CSATSSGPQETQYF. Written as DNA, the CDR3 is TGCAGCGCCACCTCTAGCGGCCCACAAGAGACCCAGTACTTC.

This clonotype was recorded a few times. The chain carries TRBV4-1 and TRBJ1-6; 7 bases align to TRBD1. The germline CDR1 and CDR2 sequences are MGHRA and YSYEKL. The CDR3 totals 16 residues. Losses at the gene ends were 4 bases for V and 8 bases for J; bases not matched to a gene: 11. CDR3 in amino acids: CASSRRTTGEHSPLHF. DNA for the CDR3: TGCGCCAGCAGCCGGAGAACTACAGGGGAACATTCACCCCTCCACTTT.

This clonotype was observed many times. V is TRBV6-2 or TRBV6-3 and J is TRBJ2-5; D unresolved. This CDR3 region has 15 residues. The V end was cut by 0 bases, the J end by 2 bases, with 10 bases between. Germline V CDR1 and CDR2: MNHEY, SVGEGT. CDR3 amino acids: CASSYSWAEQETQYF. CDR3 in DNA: TGTGCCAGCAGTTACTCGTGGGCCGAGCAAGAGACCCAGTACTTC.

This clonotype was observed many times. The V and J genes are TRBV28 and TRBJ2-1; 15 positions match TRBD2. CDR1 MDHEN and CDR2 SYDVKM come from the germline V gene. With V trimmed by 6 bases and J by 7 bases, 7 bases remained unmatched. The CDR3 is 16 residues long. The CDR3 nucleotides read TGTGCCAGCAGGATCGGACTAGCGGGGGGGCAGAATGAGCAGTTCTTC. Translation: CASRIGLAGGQNEQFF.

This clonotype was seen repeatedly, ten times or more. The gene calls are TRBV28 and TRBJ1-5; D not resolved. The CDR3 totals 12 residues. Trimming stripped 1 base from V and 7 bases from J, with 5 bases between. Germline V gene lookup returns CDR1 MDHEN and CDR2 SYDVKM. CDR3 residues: CASSLLNQPQHF. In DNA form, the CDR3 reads TGTGCCAGCAGTTTATTAAACCAGCCCCAGCATTTT.

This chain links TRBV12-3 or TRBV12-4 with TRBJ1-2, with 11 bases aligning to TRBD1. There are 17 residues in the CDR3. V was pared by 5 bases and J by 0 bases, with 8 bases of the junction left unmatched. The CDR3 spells CASSTRDRGIPNYGYTF. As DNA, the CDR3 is TGTGCCAGCAGTACCCGGGACAGGGGGATACCTAACTATGGCTACACCTTC.

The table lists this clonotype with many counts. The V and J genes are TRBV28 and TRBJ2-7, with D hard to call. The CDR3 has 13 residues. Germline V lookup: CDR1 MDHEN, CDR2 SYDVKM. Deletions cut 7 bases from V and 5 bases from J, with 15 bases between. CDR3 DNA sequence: TGTGCCAGCACCTCTTATTCTAACCACGAGCAGTACTTC. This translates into CASTSYSNHEQYF.

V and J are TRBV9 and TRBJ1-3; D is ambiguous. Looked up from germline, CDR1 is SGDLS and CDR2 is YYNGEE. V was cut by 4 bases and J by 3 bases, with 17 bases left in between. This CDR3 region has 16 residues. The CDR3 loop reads CASSPGVWDGGNTIYF. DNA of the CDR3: TGTGCCAGCAGCCCTGGGGTCTGGGATGGTGGAAACACCATATATTTT.

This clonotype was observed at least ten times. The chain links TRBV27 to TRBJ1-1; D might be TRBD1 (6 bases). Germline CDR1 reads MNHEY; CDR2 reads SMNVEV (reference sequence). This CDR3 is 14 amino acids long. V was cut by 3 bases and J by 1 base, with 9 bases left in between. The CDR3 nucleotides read TGTGCCAGCAGTTTTGGGGGCGAGAACACTGAAGCTTTCTTT. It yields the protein CASSFGGENTEAFF.

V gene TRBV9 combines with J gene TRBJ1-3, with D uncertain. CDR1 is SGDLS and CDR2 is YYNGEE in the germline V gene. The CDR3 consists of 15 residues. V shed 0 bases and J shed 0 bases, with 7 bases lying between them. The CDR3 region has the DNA TGTGCCAGCAGCGTAGACGTGAACTCTGGAAACACCATATATTTT. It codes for CASSVDVNSGNTIYF.

This CDR3 reads CASSQGEFRARNTIYF. DNA for the CDR3: TGCGCCAGCAGCCAAGGCGAATTCCGGGCCAGAAACACCATATATTTT. The gene calls are TRBV4-3 and TRBJ1-3; D is ambiguous. Germline CDR1 reads LGHNA; CDR2 reads YSLEER. Trimming shortened V by 1 base and J by 5 bases, and 15 bases separated the two germline ends. The CDR3 runs to 16 residues.

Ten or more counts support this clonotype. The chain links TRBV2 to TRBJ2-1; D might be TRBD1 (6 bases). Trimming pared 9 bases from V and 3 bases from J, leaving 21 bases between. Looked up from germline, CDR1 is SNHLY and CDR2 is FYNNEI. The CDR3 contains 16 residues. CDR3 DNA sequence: TGTGCCAGGGGGAAAGACAGGTTTTTGGACTACAATGAGCAGTTCTTC. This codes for CARGKDRFLDYNEQFF. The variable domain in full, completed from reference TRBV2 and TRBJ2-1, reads EPEVTQTPSHQVTQMGQEVILRCVPISNHLYFYWYRQILGQKVEFLVSFYNNEISEKSEIFDDQFSVERPDGSNFTLKIRSTKLEDSAMYFCARGKDRFLDYNEQFFGPGTRLTVL.

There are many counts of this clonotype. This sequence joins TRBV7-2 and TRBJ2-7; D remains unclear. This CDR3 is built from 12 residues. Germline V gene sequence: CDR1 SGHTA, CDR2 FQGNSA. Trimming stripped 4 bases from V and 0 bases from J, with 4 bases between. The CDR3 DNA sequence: TGTGCCAGCAGCTCGGCCTCCTACGAGCAGTACTTC. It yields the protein CASSSASYEQYF.

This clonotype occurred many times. In DNA form, the CDR3 reads TGCAGCGTTCGGCGGCCCTACACAGATACGCAGTATTTT. It translates to CSVRRPYTDTQYF. The rearrangement uses TRBV29-1 and TRBJ2-3; D gene unclear. In germline, CDR1 is SQVTM, CDR2 ANQGSEA. This CDR3 has 13 residues. Trimming shortened V by 5 bases and J by 2 bases, and 11 bases separated the two germline ends.

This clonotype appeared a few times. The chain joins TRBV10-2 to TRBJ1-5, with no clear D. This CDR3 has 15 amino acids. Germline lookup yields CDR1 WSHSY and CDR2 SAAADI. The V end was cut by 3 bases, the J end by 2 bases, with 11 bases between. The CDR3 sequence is CASSEVAVGNQPQHF. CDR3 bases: TGCGCCAGCAGTGAAGTCGCGGTGGGCAATCAGCCCCAGCATTTT.

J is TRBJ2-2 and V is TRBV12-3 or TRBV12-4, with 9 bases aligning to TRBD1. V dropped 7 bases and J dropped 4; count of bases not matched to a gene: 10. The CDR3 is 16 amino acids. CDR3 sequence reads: CASTYSGTGITGELFF. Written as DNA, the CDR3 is TGTGCCAGCACCTATTCCGGGACAGGGATCACCGGGGAGCTGTTTTTT.

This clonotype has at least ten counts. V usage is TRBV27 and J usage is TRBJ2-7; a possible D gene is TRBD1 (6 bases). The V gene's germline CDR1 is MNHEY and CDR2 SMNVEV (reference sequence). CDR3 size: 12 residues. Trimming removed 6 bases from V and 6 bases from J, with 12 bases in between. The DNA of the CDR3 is TGTGCCAGCAGGACATCACAGGGCGAGCAGTACTTC. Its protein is CASRTSQGEQYF.

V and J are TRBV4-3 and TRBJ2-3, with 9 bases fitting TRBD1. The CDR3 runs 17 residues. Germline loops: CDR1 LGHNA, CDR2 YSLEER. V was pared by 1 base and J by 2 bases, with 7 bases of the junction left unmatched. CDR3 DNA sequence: TGCGCCAGCAGCCAAGGCCTCCGGGACAGGGCCACAGATACGCAGTATTTT. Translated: CASSQGLRDRATDTQYF.

The CDR3 spells CASSQDRPGASYEQYF. The DNA of the CDR3 is TGCGCCAGCAGCCAAGATCGACCAGGGGCCTCCTACGAGCAGTACTTC. This chain joins TRBV4-3 and TRBJ2-7; D perhaps matches TRBD1 (6 bases). This CDR3 spans 16 amino acids. V dropped 0 bases and J dropped 0 bases, with 12 bases sitting between them. Germline loops: CDR1 LGHNA, CDR2 YSLEER.

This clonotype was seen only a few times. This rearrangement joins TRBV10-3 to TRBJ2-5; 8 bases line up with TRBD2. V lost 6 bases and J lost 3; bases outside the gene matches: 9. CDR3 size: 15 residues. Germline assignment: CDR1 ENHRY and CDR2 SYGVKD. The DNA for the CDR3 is TGTGCCATCAGGGTAGCGGGGTCCTCCGAAGAGACCCAGTACTTC. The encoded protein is CAIRVAGSSEETQYF.